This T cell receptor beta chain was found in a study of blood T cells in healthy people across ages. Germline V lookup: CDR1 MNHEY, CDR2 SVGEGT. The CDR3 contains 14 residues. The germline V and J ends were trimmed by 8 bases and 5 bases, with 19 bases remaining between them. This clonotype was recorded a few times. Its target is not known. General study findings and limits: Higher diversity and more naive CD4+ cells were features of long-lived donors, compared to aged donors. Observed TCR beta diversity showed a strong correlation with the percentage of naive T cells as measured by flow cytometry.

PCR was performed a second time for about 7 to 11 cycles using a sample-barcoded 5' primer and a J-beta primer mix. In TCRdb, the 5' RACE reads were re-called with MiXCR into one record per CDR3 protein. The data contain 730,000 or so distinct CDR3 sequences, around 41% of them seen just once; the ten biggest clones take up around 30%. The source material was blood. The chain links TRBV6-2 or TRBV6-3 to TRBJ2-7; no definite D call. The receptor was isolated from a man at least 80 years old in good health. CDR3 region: CASHPGLLLHEQYF. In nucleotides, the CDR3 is TGTGCCAGCCACCCCGGGCTGCTTCTTCACGAGCAGTACTTC.